This T cell receptor (beta chain) appears in the sequencing data of a study of blood T cell repertoires in COVID-19. Profiling relied on immunoSEQ multiplex PCR, and the TCRdb table lists in-frame clones only, not all of them. The table records roughly 73,000 clones, around 90% of them present only once. The trim removed 5 bases at V and 7 bases at J, leaving 9 bases unmatched. The CDR3 spans 15 residues. The germline gives CDR1 MNHEY, CDR2 SVGEGT. The sample comprised peripheral blood. The receptor comes from a human donor in a cohort sampled during active COVID-19. The chain couples TRBV6-2 or TRBV6-3 to TRBJ2-1; 9 bases fit TRBD2. The CDR3 DNA follows: TGTGCCAGCAGTAAAGCGGGAGGTTTTAGTAATGAGCAGTTCTTC. Translating gives CASSKAGGFSNEQFF.